This T cell receptor (beta chain) comes out of a study of cytomegalovirus exposure and HLA in healthy donors. Overall study findings and caveats: In vitro work confirmed that a few CMV-associated chains recognize CMV antigens. TCR beta V segments were, for the most part, productive about 87% or about 30% of the time in an earlier analysis.

It was with 60 Vbeta and 13 Jbeta primers that the PCR ran. The repertoire was sequenced with immunoSEQ multiplex PCR; TCRdb's copy has only in-frame clones and lacks some. The sample contains 37,000 or so clones, roughly 80% of which appear only once. This clone turned up a few times. What it binds is not known. Sequencing was done on a sample of PBMCs. This clonotype originated in a woman aged 35 to 49 in good health and CMV-seronegative.

CDR3 loop: CASFTHPGTEAFF. Written as DNA, the CDR3 is TGTGCCAGCTTTACGCATCCGGGGACTGAAGCTTTCTTT. This sequence joins TRBV5-5 and TRBJ1-1; unclear D gene. Germline-derived CDR1 and CDR2 are SGHKS and YYEKEE (reference sequence). The CDR3 runs to 13 residues. V was trimmed by 7 bases and J by 5 bases, leaving 15 bases between them.